A single sample is the source of the 9 T cell receptor beta chains below, sequenced in a study of blood T cell repertoires in COVID-19. Profiling relied on immunoSEQ multiplex PCR, and the TCRdb table lists in-frame clones only, not all of them. The table includes more than 13,000 clones, roughly 89% detected once. Input material: peripheral blood. The receptors originated from a woman in her 70s in a cohort sampled during active or convalescent COVID-19.

The chain's CDR3 is CASSPGGGPDTQYF. The CDR3 DNA follows: TGTGCCAGCAGCCCGGGCGGGGGCCCAGATACGCAGTATTTT. The chain employs TRBV7-3 and TRBJ2-3; possibly TRBD2 for D (7 bases). V dropped 5 bases and J dropped 4 bases, with 13 bases sitting between them. Germline values: CDR1 SGHTA, CDR2 FQGTGA. The CDR3 consists of 14 residues.

V gene TRBV10-3 combines with J gene TRBJ1-6, with 8 bases lining up with TRBD1. CDR1 ENHRY and CDR2 SYGVKD come from the germline V gene. The CDR3 spans 17 residues. V trimming: 0 bases; J trimming: 7 bases; junction bases outside the gene matches: 8. CDR3: CAISESAGGGRNSPLHF. The CDR3 DNA is TGTGCCATCAGTGAGTCGGCAGGGGGCGGCAGAAATTCACCCCTCCACTTT.

This sequence joins TRBV6-5 and TRBJ1-5; possible D gene TRBD1, 6 bases. The CDR3 runs 13 residues. Trimming pared 8 bases from V and 7 bases from J, leaving 15 bases between. Per the germline V gene, CDR1 is MNHEY and CDR2 is SVGAGI. The CDR3 here is CASGSGARQPQHF. The CDR3 nucleotides are TGTGCCAGCGGTTCAGGGGCGCGACAGCCCCAGCATTTT.

This rearrangement joins TRBV4-3 to TRBJ2-7; 7 bases align to TRBD1. V was pared by 4 bases and J by 6 bases, with 9 bases of the junction left unmatched. The CDR3 spans 14 residues. The germline gives CDR1 LGHNA, CDR2 YSLEER. The CDR3 DNA reads TGCGCCAGCAGCCGACAGACAGGGATCGGCGAGCAGTACTTC. Protein sequence: CASSRQTGIGEQYF.

This clone was seen only a few times. CDR3 DNA sequence: TGTGCCAGCAGCTTAGGTGGCAGGAGGGGTCAGCCCCAGCATTTT. The encoded protein is CASSLGGRRGQPQHF. V and J are TRBV7-9 and TRBJ1-5; a weak D match, TRBD1 (5 bases). V lost 1 base and J 6 bases, leaving 13 bases between the germline ends. Germline V CDR1 and CDR2: SEHNR, FQNEAQ (reference sequence). The CDR3 is 15 residues long.

The rearrangement uses TRBV9 and TRBJ2-2; 11 bases line up with TRBD2. The length of the CDR3 is 17 residues. The germline gives CDR1 SGDLS, CDR2 YYNGEE. V was pared by 4 bases and J by 0 bases, with 5 bases of the junction left unmatched. The CDR3 coding sequence is TGTGCCAGCAGCCCACTAGCGGGGGAGCCGAACACCGGGGAGCTGTTTTTT. It encodes CASSPLAGEPNTGELFF.

This sequence joins TRBV9 and TRBJ2-7; 7 nucleotides agree with TRBD2. The V gene's germline CDR1 is SGDLS and CDR2 YYNGEE. This CDR3 is built from 14 residues. V gave up 7 bases and J gave up 2 bases; unmatched junction bases: 9. The CDR3: CASSRHAGAYEQYF. DNA of the CDR3: TGTGCCAGCTCCCGTCACGCGGGGGCCTACGAGCAGTACTTC.

The chain has TRBV2 and TRBJ1-6; D gene uncertain. The germline V and J ends were trimmed by 6 bases and 7 bases, with 13 bases remaining between them. CDR3 length equals 14 residues. Germline CDR1 reads SNHLY; CDR2 reads FYNNEI. CDR3 residues: CASSAGRENSPLHF. DNA for the CDR3: TGTGCCAGCAGCGCCGGACGGGAAAATTCACCCCTCCACTTT.

The chain combines TRBV18 with TRBJ1-2; TRBD1 is a possible D gene (6 bases). CDR1 is KGHSH, CDR2 LQKENI, per germline. The V end lost 3 bases, the J end lost 8 bases, and 10 bases lay between the germline ends. CDR3 size: 12 residues. The CDR3 spells CASSPPGEGYTF. CDR3 in DNA: TGTGCCAGCTCACCCCCAGGGGAAGGCTACACCTTC.